One and the same sample provided the 20 T cell receptor beta chains below, sequenced in a study of a mutant IDH1 vaccine in newly diagnosed glioma. For these receptors, no antigen is known. Method: immunoSEQ multiplex PCR; TCRdb's copy keeps in-frame clones and lacks some. The data contain fewer than 70,000 clones, around 84% of them singletons. Time point here: week 35, safety follow-up. Vaccine doses each comprised 300 ug of mutant IDH1 20-mer peptide, with topical imiquimod. The sample in question was PBMCs, obtained from a glioma patient whose treatment included an IDH1 peptide vaccine. These receptors originate from a young man with glioma.

This rearrangement joins TRBV5-1 to TRBJ2-7, with D perhaps TRBD1 (6 bases). Trimming stripped 4 bases from V and 5 bases from J, with 13 bases between. Per germline, CDR1 SGHRS and CDR2 YFSETQ. This CDR3 comprises 13 residues. The CDR3 DNA follows: TGCGCCAGCAGCGCGGACAGTCCCCACGAGCAGTACTTC. It encodes CASSADSPHEQYF.

The chain uses TRBV6-5 and TRBJ2-6, with 7 nucleotides matching TRBD1. The V segment lost 8 bases and the J segment 0 bases; nucleotides outside the gene matches: 1. Germline CDR1 reads MNHEY; CDR2 reads SVGAGI. The CDR3 is made up of 14 amino acids. CDR3 nucleotides: TGTGCCAGCGGGGACAGCTCTGGGGCCAACGTCCTGACTTTC. It encodes CASGDSSGANVLTF.

The sample holds one count of this clone. The chain combines TRBV14 with TRBJ1-1; maybe TRBD1 (6 bases). Germline V gene sequence: CDR1 SGHDN, CDR2 FVKESK. V lost 4 bases, J lost 4 bases, and 13 bases lay in between. This CDR3 has 14 amino acids. CDR3 bases: TGTGCCAGCAGCCGCACAGGGTATTTCACTGAAGCTTTCTTT. Its protein is CASSRTGYFTEAFF.

J is TRBJ2-3 and V is TRBV4-2; 11 bases fit TRBD2. Germline CDR1 reads LGHNA; CDR2 reads YNFKEQ. The CDR3 spans 17 residues. V dropped 4 bases and J dropped 0; count of bases not matched to a gene: 6. Here the CDR3 reads CASSLFLAGGSTDTQYF. The CDR3, as DNA: TGTGCCAGCAGCCTCTTCCTAGCGGGAGGTAGCACAGATACGCAGTATTTT.

Written as DNA, the CDR3 is TGTGCCAGCAGCGCGAACACCGGGGAGCTGTTTTTT. Its protein product is CASSANTGELFF. J is TRBJ2-2 and V is TRBV9; D call uncertain. CDR1 and CDR2 from the germline V gene are SGDLS and YYNGEE. CDR3 length: 12 residues. V was trimmed by 3 bases and J by 0 bases, leaving 0 bases between them.

V and J are TRBV9 and TRBJ2-2; no firm D call. Trimming pared 0 bases from V and 1 base from J, leaving 7 bases between. Germline V gene data show CDR1 as SGDLS and CDR2 as YYNGEE. The CDR3 extends over 15 amino acids. CDR3 DNA sequence: TGTGCCAGCAGCGTAGGTTGGGGGAACACCGGGGAGCTGTTTTTT. It yields the protein CASSVGWGNTGELFF.

The rearrangement links TRBV5-1 to TRBJ2-6; a possible D gene is TRBD1 (6 bases). V was trimmed by 6 bases and J by 4 bases, leaving 14 bases between them. The germline V gene has CDR1 SGHRS and CDR2 YFSETQ. There are 15 residues in the CDR3. As DNA, the CDR3 is TGCGCCAGCACCGTCTCGGGGACAGGGGCCAACGTCCTGACTTTC. Protein sequence: CASTVSGTGANVLTF.

This clone was seen a single time. The V gene is TRBV2, the J gene TRBJ2-6, with D perhaps TRBD2 (6 bases). Deletions cut 7 bases from V and 4 bases from J, with 14 bases between. The CDR3 is 15 amino acids. The germline CDR1 and CDR2 sequences are SNHLY and FYNNEI. The CDR3 region has the DNA TGTGCCAGCATTCCGGGGGAGTCCGGGGCCAACGTCCTGACTTTC. Translated, it gives CASIPGESGANVLTF.

This chain links TRBV5-4 with TRBJ1-4; D possibly corresponds to TRBD1 (6 bases). Trimming removed 2 bases from V and 8 bases from J, with 10 bases in between. Per the germline V gene, CDR1 is SGHNT and CDR2 is YYREEE (reference sequence). The CDR3 is made up of 13 amino acids. The CDR3 reads CASSFGQKEKLFF. For the CDR3, the DNA is TGTGCCAGCAGCTTCGGACAGAAGGAAAAACTGTTTTTT.

The V gene is TRBV2, the J gene TRBJ1-1; the D is unclear. Trimming left V 4 bases short and J 3 bases short, with 9 bases between. CDR1 is SNHLY and CDR2 is FYNNEI in the germline V gene. The CDR3 spans 13 residues. As DNA, the CDR3 is TGTGCCAGCAGTGGAGAGACTTACACTGAAGCTTTCTTT. Protein sequence: CASSGETYTEAFF. The full variable domain, rest sourced from reference TRBV2 and TRBJ1-1, is EPEVTQTPSHQVTQMGQEVILRCVPISNHLYFYWYRQILGQKVEFLVSFYNNEISEKSEIFDDQFSVERPDGSNFTLKIRSTKLEDSAMYFCASSGETYTEAFFGQGTRLTVV.

V is TRBV7-9 and J is TRBJ1-4; no clear D gene. The length of the CDR3 is 14 residues. Trimming took off 5 bases at V and 5 bases at J, with 12 bases between the two ends. Germline values: CDR1 SEHNR, CDR2 FQNEAQ (reference sequence). In nucleotides, the CDR3 is TGTGCCAGCAGCCCCACCCTGGCGAATGAAAAACTGTTTTTT. Protein sequence: CASSPTLANEKLFF.

V gene TRBV27 combines with J gene TRBJ1-5; possibly TRBD1 for D (5 bases). Germline loops: CDR1 MNHEY, CDR2 SMNVEV (reference sequence). This CDR3 has 13 residues. V was pared by 5 bases and J by 3 bases, with 8 bases between. The CDR3 DNA follows: TGTGCCAGCAGTCGACAGTTCAATCAGCCCCAGCATTTT. It translates to CASSRQFNQPQHF.

The genes are TRBV7-3 and TRBJ2-3; D perhaps matches TRBD1 (5 bases). V gave up 2 bases and J gave up 2 bases, with 8 bases separating them. CDR1 is SGHTA and CDR2 is FQGTGA in the germline V gene. This CDR3 has 14 amino acids. CDR3 nucleotides: TGTGCCAGCAGCTTAGGGGCAGCCACAGATACGCAGTATTTT. Encoded protein: CASSLGAATDTQYF.

The chain recombines TRBV7-9 with TRBJ2-7; D is uncertain. Germline V lookup: CDR1 SEHNR, CDR2 FQNEAQ (reference sequence). This CDR3 is built from 12 residues. Trimming pared 8 bases from V and 1 base from J, leaving 9 bases between. CDR3 bases: TGTGCCAGCTCTAATCGGTCCTACGAGCAGTACTTC. This translates into CASSNRSYEQYF.

The rearrangement links TRBV4-1 to TRBJ2-1, with 7 positions matching TRBD1. The V and J ends lost 0 bases and 7 bases, in that order; junction bases with no gene match: 9. The CDR3 length is 16 residues. CDR1 is MGHRA and CDR2 is YSYEKL in the germline V gene. CDR3 amino acids: CASSQETGQGGNEQFF. The CDR3, as DNA: TGCGCCAGCAGCCAAGAGACAGGGCAAGGCGGGAATGAGCAGTTCTTC.

This sequence joins TRBV6-5 and TRBJ2-1, with a tentative D call TRBD2 (7 bases). Germline V gene lookup returns CDR1 MNHEY and CDR2 SVGAGI. V gave up 0 bases and J gave up 10 bases, with 19 bases separating them. There are 16 residues in the CDR3. As DNA, the CDR3 is TGTGCCAGCAGTTACTCGGGAGGGGACACTGGGAGCGAGCAGTTCTTC. Protein sequence: CASSYSGGDTGSEQFF.

The chain employs TRBV30 and TRBJ2-7, with 9 bases fitting TRBD1. This CDR3 has 13 amino acids. Germline values: CDR1 GTSNPN, CDR2 SVGIG (reference sequence). Trimming removed 7 bases from V and 2 bases from J; junction bases left unmatched: 6. CDR3: CASDRDRAYEQYF. The CDR3 bases are TGTGCCTCGGACCGGGACAGGGCCTACGAGCAGTACTTC.

This chain links TRBV7-9 with TRBJ2-1, with 11 bases fitting TRBD2. This CDR3 comprises 19 residues. Trimming at V came to 2 bases and at J to 0 bases, leaving 9 bases not matched to a gene. Germline assignment: CDR1 SEHNR and CDR2 FQNEAQ (reference sequence). The CDR3 reads CASSLLAGGRKSSYNEQFF. For the CDR3, the DNA is TGTGCCAGCAGCTTACTAGCGGGGGGCCGCAAGAGCTCCTACAATGAGCAGTTCTTC.

The chain is built from TRBV19 and TRBJ2-4; tentatively, D is TRBD2 (6 bases). V lost 9 bases and J lost 1, with 10 bases in between. The germline V gene has CDR1 LNHDA and CDR2 SQIVND (reference sequence). The CDR3 length is 13 residues. This CDR3 reads CARRDFAKNIQYF. CDR3 bases: TGTGCCAGGCGGGACTTTGCCAAAAACATTCAGTACTTC.

J is TRBJ2-7 and V is TRBV10-3; 7 bases line up with TRBD2. Germline V lookup: CDR1 ENHRY, CDR2 SYGVKD. The CDR3 runs to 15 residues. V was pared by 7 bases and J by 3 bases, with 12 bases of the junction left unmatched. The CDR3 nucleotides read TGTGCCATCAACCCAACGGGAGGACTCGACTACGAGCAGTACTTC. The encoded protein is CAINPTGGLDYEQYF.